A single sample is the source of the 5 T cell receptor beta chains below, sequenced in a study of cytomegalovirus exposure and HLA in healthy donors. PCR used 60 Vbeta primers and 13 Jbeta primers. Using immunoSEQ multiplex PCR, the repertoire was profiled, and TCRdb retains in-frame clones only, with some absent. The table has 160,000 or so clones, nearly 80% seen once. The sample was PBMCs. The source is a man aged 40-50 years in good health and CMV-seropositive.

This chain joins TRBV5-1 and TRBJ1-1, with D possibly TRBD1 on 6 matching bases. Trimming removed 2 bases at V and 1 base at J, with 15 bases between. Germline V CDR1 and CDR2: SGHRS, YFSETQ. CDR3 length: 16 residues. This CDR3 reads CASSLTEAGANTEAFF. CDR3 sequence (DNA): TGCGCCAGCAGCTTAACGGAGGCGGGGGCGAACACTGAAGCTTTCTTT.

The DNA for the CDR3 is TGTGCCAGCAGCCTCACAGGCGGGGGCACTAACTATGGCTACACCTTC. Protein sequence: CASSLTGGGTNYGYTF. The chain carries TRBV5-4 and TRBJ1-2; the D gene is possibly TRBD1 (6 bases). The V gene lost 4 bases and the J gene lost 0 bases, with 16 bases spanning the gap. In germline, CDR1 is SGHNT, CDR2 YYREEE (reference sequence). CDR3 length: 16 amino acids. The full variable domain, with the rest looked up from reference TRBV5-4 and TRBJ1-2, is ETGVTQSPTHLIKTRGQQVTLRCSSQSGHNTVSWYQQALGQGPQFIFQYYREEENGRGNFPPRFSGLQFPNYSSELNVNALELDDSALYLCASSLTGGGTNYGYTFGSGTRLTVV.

The V and J genes are TRBV5-1 and TRBJ2-2; TRBD1 is a possible D gene (5 bases). V lost 4 bases and J lost 3, with 10 bases in between. Germline V gives CDR1 SGHRS, CDR2 YFSETQ. This CDR3 is built from 14 residues. CDR3 nucleotide sequence: TGCGCCAGCAGCCAGGGAAGTGACACCGGGGAGCTGTTTTTT. Translation: CASSQGSDTGELFF.

This chain links TRBV27 with TRBJ1-5, with D possibly being TRBD1 (6 bases). Germline CDR1 is MNHEY and CDR2 is SMNVEV (reference sequence). CDR3 length: 16 amino acids. V lost 2 bases, J lost 0 bases, and 11 bases lay in between. CDR3 bases: TGTGCCAGCAGTTTAGTTGGGACACTTAGCAATCAGCCCCAGCATTTT. As protein: CASSLVGTLSNQPQHF.

This clone was recorded once. This CDR3 is CASSLPDRRSYNEQFF. The CDR3, as DNA: TGTGCCAGCAGCTTACCGGACAGGCGCTCCTACAATGAGCAGTTCTTC. The V and J genes are TRBV5-4 and TRBJ2-1; 7 bases map to TRBD1. The CDR3 covers 16 residues. Germline trimming cut 2 bases from V and 0 bases from J; bases unmatched to any gene: 5. Germline values: CDR1 SGHNT, CDR2 YYREEE (reference sequence).